This T cell receptor (beta chain) stems from a study of cytomegalovirus exposure and HLA in healthy donors. Study-wide results and limits: The likely origin of a cluster of highly shared sequence variants was a sequencing artifact. Presence/absence analyses assumed roughly uniform sequencing depth across donors, which may not hold.

Vbeta (60) and Jbeta (13) primers were used in the PCR. Measured with immunoSEQ multiplex PCR; TCRdb has only the in-frame clones, and not every one. The data show some 180,000 clones, roughly four fifths seen once. This clone was seen once. The antigen remains unidentified. With 4 bases removed from V and 5 bases from J, the gap between germline ends came to 18 bases. This CDR3 comprises 15 residues. Looked up from germline, CDR1 is SGDLS and CDR2 is YYNGEE. The chain has TRBV9 and TRBJ1-1, with D tentatively TRBD1 (6 bases). This TCR was sampled from a woman aged 18 to 35 in good health and CMV-seronegative. Sequenced: PBMCs. Here the CDR3 DNA reads TGTGCCAGCAGCCTAAACGCGCAGGGGAATACTGAAGCTTTCTTT. It encodes CASSLNAQGNTEAFF.